The source of this TCR beta chain is a study of control samples from healthy donors and cancer patients. The CDR3 covers 15 residues. The trim removed 4 bases at V and 7 bases at J, leaving 13 bases unmatched. Per germline, CDR1 MNHEY and CDR2 SVGAGI. The method was immunoSEQ multiplex PCR; TCRdb's version includes in-frame clones alone and lacks a portion of them. The sample lists approximately 100,000 clones; about 83% were seen once. The V and J genes are TRBV6-5 and TRBJ2-7; 7 bases fit TRBD1. The sequenced sample consisted of blood. The receptor was isolated from a woman between 35 and 50 years old in good health. CDR3 sequence: CASSFGTVPPSEQYF. CDR3 sequence (DNA): TGTGCCAGCAGTTTCGGGACAGTTCCCCCTAGTGAGCAGTACTTC.